This TCR beta chain was sequenced for a study of low-dose radiotherapy and immunotherapy resistance in tumors. Turning to the study itself: Over 26 weeks, cohort 2 got 1 Gy every two weeks, reaching 13 Gy.

With TRAV- and TRBV-specific primers, first-strand cDNA was made, covering the alpha and beta chains. The authors amplified TCRs for approximately 18 PCR cycles with a constant-region primer and a V-primer adapter. TCRdb reanalysed the reads using MiXCR and keeps one entry per CDR3 protein. The sample consists of around 14,000 distinct CDR3 sequences, about half of them appearing once. The ends were cut back, 6 bases at V and 1 base at J, with 16 bases in the middle. CDR3 length equals 15 residues. Germline V gene data show CDR1 as DFQATT and CDR2 as SNEGSKA (reference sequence). This sequence was found in a human donor with advanced metastatic prostate, ovarian, gallbladder or colorectal cancer (not recorded which). This table probably holds off-target reads from a library built for another chain. The gene calls are TRBV20-1 and TRBJ2-1; no definite D call. The CDR3 DNA reads TGCAGTGCCCCCAATGGCGGAAGTTCCTACAATGAGCAGTTCTTC. Translated: CSAPNGGSSYNEQFF.